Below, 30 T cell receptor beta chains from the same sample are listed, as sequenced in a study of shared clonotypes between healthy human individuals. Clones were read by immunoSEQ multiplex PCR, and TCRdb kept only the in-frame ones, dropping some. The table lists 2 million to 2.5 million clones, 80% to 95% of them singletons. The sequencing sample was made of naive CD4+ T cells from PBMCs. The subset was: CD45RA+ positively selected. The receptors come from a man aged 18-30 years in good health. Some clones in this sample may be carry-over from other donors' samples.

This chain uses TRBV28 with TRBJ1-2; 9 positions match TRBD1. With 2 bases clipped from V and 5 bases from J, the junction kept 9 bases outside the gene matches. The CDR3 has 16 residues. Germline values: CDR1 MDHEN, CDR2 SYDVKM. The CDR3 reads CASSLGGQGGRYGYTF. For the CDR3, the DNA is TGTGCCAGCAGTTTAGGGGGACAGGGTGGTCGGTATGGCTACACCTTC.

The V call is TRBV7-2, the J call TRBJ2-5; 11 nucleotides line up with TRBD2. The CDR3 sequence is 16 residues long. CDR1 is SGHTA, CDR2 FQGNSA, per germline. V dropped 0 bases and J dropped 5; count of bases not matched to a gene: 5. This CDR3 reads CASSLASGRAWETQYF. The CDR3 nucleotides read TGTGCCAGCAGCTTAGCTAGCGGGAGGGCCTGGGAGACCCAGTACTTC.

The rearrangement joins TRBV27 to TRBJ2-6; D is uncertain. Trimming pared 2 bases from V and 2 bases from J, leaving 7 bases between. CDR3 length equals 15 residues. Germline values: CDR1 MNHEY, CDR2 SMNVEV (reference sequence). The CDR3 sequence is CASSLGRTGANVLTF. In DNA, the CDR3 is TGTGCCAGCAGTTTAGGCAGAACTGGGGCCAACGTCCTGACTTTC.

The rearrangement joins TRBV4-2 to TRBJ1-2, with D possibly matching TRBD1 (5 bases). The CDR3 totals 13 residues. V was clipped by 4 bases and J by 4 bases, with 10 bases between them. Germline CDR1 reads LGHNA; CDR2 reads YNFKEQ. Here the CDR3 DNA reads TGTGCCAGCAGCCGGGACCTAAGCTATGGCTACACCTTC. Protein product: CASSRDLSYGYTF.

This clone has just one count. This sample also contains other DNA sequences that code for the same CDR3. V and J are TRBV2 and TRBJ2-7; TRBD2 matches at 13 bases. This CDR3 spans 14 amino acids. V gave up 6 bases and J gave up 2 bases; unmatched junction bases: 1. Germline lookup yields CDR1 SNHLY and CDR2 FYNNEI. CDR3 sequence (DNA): TGTGCCAGCAGAGGACTAGCGGGAGCCTACGAGCAGTACTTC. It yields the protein CASRGLAGAYEQYF.

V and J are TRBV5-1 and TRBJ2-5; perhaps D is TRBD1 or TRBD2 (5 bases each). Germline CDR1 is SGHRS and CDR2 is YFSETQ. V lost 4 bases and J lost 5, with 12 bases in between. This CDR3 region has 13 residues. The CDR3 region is CASSNGGAETQYF. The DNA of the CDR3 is TGCGCCAGCAGCAATGGGGGTGCGGAGACCCAGTACTTC.

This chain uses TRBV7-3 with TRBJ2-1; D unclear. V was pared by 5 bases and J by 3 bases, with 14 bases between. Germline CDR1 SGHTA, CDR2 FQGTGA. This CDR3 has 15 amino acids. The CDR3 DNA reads TGTGCCAGCAGCGCGGACCCCGGGTTCTACAATGAGCAGTTCTTC. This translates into CASSADPGFYNEQFF. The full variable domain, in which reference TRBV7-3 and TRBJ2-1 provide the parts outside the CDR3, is GAGVSQTPSNKVTEKGKYVELRCDPISGHTALYWYRQSLGQGPEFLIYFQGTGAADDSGLPNDRFFAVRPEGSVSTLKIQRTERGDSAVYLCASSADPGFYNEQFFGPGTRLTVL.

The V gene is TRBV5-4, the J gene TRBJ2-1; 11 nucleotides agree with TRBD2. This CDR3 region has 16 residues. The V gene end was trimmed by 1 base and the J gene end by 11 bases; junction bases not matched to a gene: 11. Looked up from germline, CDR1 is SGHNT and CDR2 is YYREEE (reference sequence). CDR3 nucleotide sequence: TGTGCCAGCAGCTTGAAAACTTTTCTAGCGGGAGGTAAGCAGTTCTTC. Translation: CASSLKTFLAGGKQFF.

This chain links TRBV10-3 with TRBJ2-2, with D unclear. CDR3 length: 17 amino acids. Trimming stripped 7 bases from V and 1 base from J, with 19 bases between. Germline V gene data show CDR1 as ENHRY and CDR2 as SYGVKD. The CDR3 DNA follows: TGTGCCATCAAACCATCCCCACGGACGGAGAACACCGGGGAGCTGTTTTTT. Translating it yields CAIKPSPRTENTGELFF.

The CDR3 region has the DNA TGTGCCAGCAGTCCGGACAGGGGACGAAACACCATATATTTT. Translating it yields CASSPDRGRNTIYF. The chain joins TRBV6-6 to TRBJ1-3; 9 bases map to TRBD1. The ends lost 5 bases at V and 5 bases at J; junction bases unmatched: 4. Germline V gene lookup returns CDR1 MNHNY and CDR2 SVGAGI (reference sequence). The CDR3 totals 14 residues.

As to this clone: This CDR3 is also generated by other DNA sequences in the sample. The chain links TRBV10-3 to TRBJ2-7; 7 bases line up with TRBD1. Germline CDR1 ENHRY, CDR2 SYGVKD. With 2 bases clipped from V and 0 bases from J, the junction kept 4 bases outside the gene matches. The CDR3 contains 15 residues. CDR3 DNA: TGTGCCATCAGTGAGGGTAGGGACAGCTCCTACGAGCAGTACTTC. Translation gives CAISEGRDSSYEQYF.

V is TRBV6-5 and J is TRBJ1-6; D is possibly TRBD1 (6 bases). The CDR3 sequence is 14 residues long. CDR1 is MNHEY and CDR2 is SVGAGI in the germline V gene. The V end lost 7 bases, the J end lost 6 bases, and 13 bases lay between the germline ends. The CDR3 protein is CASTRDTFNSPLHF. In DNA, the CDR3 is TGTGCCAGCACCAGGGACACCTTTAATTCACCCCTCCACTTT.

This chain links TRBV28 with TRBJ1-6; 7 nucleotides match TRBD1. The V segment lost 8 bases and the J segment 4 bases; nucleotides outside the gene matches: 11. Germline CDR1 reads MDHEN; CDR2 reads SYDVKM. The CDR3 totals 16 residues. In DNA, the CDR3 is TGTGCCAGCCAGAAAGGGGGCGATATTTATAATTCACCCCTCCACTTT. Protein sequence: CASQKGGDIYNSPLHF.

Written as DNA, the CDR3 is TGTGCCAGCAGTTGGGACAGAGGGTCAGATACGCAGTATTTT. Protein: CASSWDRGSDTQYF. This chain connects TRBV6-5 to TRBJ2-3; 7 nucleotides agree with TRBD1. Germline CDR1 MNHEY, CDR2 SVGAGI. CDR3 size: 14 residues. The ends lost 4 bases at V and 4 bases at J; junction bases unmatched: 5.

The CDR3 bases are TGCGCCAGCAGCTTGTCGGGACAGGGGTTCAGTGAGCAGTTCTTC. As protein: CASSLSGQGFSEQFF. The V call is TRBV5-1, the J call TRBJ2-1; TRBD1 matches at 10 bases. CDR1 is SGHRS, CDR2 YFSETQ, per germline. V dropped 1 base and J dropped 9; count of bases not matched to a gene: 7. The CDR3 runs 15 residues.

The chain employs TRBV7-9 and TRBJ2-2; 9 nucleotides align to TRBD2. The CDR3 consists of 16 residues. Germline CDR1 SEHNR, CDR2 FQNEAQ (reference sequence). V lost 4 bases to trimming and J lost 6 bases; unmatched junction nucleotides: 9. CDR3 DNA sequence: TGTGCCAGCAGCTCAATAGCGGGAGTTAGCGCCGGGGAGCTGTTTTTT. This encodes CASSSIAGVSAGELFF.

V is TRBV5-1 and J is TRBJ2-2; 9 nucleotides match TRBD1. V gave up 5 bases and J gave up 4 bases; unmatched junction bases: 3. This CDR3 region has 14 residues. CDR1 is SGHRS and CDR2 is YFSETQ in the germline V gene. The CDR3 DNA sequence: TGCGCCAGCAGTGACAGGGGGATCACCGGGGAGCTGTTTTTT. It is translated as CASSDRGITGELFF.

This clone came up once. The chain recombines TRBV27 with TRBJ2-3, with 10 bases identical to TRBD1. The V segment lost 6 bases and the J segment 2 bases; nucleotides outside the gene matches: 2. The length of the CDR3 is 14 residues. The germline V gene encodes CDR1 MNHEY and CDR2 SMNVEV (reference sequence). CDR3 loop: CASRGQGLTDTQYF. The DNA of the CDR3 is TGTGCCAGCAGGGGACAGGGGCTCACAGATACGCAGTATTTT.

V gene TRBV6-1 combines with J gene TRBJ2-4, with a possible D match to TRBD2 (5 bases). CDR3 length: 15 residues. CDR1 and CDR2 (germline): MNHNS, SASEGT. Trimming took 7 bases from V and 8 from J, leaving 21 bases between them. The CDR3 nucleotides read TGTGCCAGCATTACGGGATGGACCCCCTGGGACATTCAGTACTTC. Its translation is CASITGWTPWDIQYF.

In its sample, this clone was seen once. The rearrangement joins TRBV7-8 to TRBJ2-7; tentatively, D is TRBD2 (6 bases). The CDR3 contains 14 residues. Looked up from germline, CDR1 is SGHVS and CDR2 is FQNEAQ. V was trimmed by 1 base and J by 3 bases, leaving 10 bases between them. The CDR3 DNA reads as TGTGCCAGCAGCTTAGTGGAGGGTTTCTACGAGCAGTACTTC. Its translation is CASSLVEGFYEQYF.

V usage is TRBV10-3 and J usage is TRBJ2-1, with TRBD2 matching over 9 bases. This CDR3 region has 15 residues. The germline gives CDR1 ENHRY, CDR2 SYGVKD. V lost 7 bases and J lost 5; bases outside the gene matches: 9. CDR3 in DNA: TGTGCCATCAAAGGTAGCGGGGGTGGAAACAATGAGCAGTTCTTC. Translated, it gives CAIKGSGGGNNEQFF.

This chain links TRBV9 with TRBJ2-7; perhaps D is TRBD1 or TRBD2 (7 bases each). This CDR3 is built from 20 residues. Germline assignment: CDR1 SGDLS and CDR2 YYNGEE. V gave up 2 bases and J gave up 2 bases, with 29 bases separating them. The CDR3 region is CASSVSYPRGGTDIPYEQYF. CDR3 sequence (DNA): TGTGCCAGCAGCGTCAGCTACCCACGGGGAGGGACAGATATCCCCTACGAGCAGTACTTC.

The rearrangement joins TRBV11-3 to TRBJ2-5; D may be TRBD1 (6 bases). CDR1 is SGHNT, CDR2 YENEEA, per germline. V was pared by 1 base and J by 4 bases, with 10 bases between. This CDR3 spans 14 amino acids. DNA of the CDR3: TGTGCCAGCAGCTTAGGAGGGGGTGGAGAGACCCAGTACTTC. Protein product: CASSLGGGGETQYF.

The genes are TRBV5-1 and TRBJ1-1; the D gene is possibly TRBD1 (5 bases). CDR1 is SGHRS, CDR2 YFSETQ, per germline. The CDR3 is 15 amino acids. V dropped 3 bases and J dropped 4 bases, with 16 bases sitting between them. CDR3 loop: CASSSRQTESTEAFF. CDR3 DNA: TGCGCCAGCAGCTCGAGACAGACAGAGAGCACTGAAGCTTTCTTT.

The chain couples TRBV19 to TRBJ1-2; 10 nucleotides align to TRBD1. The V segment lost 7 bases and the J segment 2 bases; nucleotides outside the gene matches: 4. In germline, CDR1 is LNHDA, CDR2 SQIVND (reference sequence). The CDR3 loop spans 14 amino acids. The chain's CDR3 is CASTRDRGNYGYTF. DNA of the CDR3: TGTGCCAGTACCCGGGACAGGGGAAACTATGGCTACACCTTC.

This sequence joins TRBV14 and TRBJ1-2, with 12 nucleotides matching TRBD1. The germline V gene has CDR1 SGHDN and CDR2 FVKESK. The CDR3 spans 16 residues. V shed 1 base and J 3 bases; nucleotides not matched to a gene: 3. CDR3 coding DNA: TGTGCCAGCAGCCAAGGCCGGGACAGGGGGCACTATGGCTACACCTTC. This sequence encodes CASSQGRDRGHYGYTF.

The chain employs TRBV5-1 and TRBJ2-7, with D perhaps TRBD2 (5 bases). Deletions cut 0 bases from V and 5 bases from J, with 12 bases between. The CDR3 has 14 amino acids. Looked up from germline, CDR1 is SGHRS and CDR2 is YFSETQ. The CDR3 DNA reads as TGCGCCAGCAGCTTGGGAGGGTCCCTCCACGAGCAGTACTTC. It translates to CASSLGGSLHEQYF.

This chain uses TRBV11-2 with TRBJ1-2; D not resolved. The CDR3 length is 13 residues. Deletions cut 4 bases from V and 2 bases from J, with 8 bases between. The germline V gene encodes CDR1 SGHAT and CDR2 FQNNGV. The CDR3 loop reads CASSSGGNYGYTF. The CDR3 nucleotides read TGTGCCAGCAGCTCGGGAGGCAACTATGGCTACACCTTC.

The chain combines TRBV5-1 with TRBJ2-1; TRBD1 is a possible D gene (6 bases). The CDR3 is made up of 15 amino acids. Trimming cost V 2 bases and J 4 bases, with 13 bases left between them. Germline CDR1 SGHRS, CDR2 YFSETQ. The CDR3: CASSLTDSPYNEQFF. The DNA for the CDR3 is TGCGCCAGCAGCTTAACGGACAGCCCGTACAATGAGCAGTTCTTC.

The CDR3 bases are TGTGCCAGCAGCCCGGACAGGGTGGCCTATGGCTACACCTTC. Its protein product is CASSPDRVAYGYTF. The genes are TRBV5-4 and TRBJ1-2; 8 nucleotides agree with TRBD1. Germline V lookup: CDR1 SGHNT, CDR2 YYREEE (reference sequence). The V gene end was trimmed by 4 bases and the J gene end by 4 bases; junction bases not matched to a gene: 6. This CDR3 comprises 14 residues.